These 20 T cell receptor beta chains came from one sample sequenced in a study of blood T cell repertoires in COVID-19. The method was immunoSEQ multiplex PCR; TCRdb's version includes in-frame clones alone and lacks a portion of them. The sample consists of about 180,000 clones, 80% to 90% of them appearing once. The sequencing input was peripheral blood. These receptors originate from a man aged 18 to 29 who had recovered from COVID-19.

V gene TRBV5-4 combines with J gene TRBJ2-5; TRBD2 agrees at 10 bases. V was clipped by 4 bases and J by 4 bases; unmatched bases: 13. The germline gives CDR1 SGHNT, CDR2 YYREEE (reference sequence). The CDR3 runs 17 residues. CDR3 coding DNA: TGTGCCAGCAGCCCGCGGACTAGCGGAGGAGAGGGAGAGACCCAGTACTTC. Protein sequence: CASSPRTSGGEGETQYF.

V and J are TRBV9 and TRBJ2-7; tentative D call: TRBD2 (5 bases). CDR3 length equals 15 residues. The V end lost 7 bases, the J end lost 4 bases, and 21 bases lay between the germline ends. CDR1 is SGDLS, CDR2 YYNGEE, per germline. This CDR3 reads CASSRVTRRGYEQYF. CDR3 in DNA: TGTGCCAGCTCCCGGGTAACCCGGCGAGGGTACGAGCAGTACTTC.

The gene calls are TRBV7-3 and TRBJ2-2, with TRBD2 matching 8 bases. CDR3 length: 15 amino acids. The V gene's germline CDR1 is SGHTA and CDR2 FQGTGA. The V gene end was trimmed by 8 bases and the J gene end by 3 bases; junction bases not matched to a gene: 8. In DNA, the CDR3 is TGTGCCAGCCGGAGCGGGAGAGGAGACACCGGGGAGCTGTTTTTT. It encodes CASRSGRGDTGELFF.

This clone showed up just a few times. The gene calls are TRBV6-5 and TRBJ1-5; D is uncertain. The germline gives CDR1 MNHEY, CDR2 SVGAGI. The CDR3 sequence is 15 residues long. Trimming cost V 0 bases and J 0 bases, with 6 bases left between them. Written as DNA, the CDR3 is TGTGCCAGCAGTTACTCTGAGAATAGCAATCAGCCCCAGCATTTT. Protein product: CASSYSENSNQPQHF.

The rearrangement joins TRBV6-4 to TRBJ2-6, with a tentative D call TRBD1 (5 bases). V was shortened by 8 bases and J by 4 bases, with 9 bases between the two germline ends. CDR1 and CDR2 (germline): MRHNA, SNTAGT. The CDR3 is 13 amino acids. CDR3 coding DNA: TGTGCCAGCGGGGCGACAGGGGCCAACGTCCTGACTTTC. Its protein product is CASGATGANVLTF.

Written as DNA, the CDR3 is TGTGCCAGCAGTCCGACTAGCCAAAATGAGCAGTTCTTC. This gives the protein CASSPTSQNEQFF. The chain combines TRBV12-3 or TRBV12-4 with TRBJ2-1; 7 bases map to TRBD2. Unmatched junction bases numbered 5, after V lost 5 bases and J lost 7 bases. The CDR3 loop spans 13 amino acids.

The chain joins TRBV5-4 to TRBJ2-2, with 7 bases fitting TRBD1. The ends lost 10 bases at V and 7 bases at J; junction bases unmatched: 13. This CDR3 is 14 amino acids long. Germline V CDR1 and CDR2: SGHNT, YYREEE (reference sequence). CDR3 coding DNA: TGTGCCGGGGGACAGAGGGATGCACGCGGGGAGCTGTTTTTT. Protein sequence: CAGGQRDARGELFF.

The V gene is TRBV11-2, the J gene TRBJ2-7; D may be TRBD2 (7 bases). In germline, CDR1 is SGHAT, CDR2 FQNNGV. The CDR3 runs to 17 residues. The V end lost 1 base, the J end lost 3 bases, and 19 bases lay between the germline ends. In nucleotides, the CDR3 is TGTGCCAGCAGCTTAGTGTCGGGGGGCTGGGTGATCTACGAGCAGTACTTC. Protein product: CASSLVSGGWVIYEQYF. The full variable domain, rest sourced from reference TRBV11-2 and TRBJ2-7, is EAGVAQSPRYKIIEKRQSVAFWCNPISGHATLYWYQQILGQGPKLLIQFQNNGVVDDSQLPKDRFSAERLKGVDSTLKIQPAKLEDSAVYLCASSLVSGGWVIYEQYFGPGTRLTVT.

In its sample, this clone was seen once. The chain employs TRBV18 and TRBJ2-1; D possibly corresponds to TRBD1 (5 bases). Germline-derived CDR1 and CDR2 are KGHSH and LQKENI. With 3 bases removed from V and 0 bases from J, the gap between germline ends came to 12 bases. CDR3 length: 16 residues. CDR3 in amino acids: CASSPTVPSSYNEQFF. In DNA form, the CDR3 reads TGTGCCAGCTCACCGACAGTGCCGAGCTCCTACAATGAGCAGTTCTTC.

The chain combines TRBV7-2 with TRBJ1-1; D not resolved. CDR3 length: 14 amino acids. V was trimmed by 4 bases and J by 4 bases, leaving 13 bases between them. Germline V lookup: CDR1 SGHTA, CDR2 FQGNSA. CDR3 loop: CASSSYAVGTEAFF. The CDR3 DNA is TGTGCCAGCAGCTCTTACGCGGTGGGCACTGAAGCTTTCTTT.

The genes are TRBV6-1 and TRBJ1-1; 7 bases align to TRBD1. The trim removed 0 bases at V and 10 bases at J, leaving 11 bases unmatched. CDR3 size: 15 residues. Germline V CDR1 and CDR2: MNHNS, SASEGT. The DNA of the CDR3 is TGTGCCAGCAGTGAAGCAGGGGGCGGACTATCCACAGCTTTCTTT. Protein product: CASSEAGGGLSTAFF.

This CDR3 reads CASRMEPGGSYEQYF. The DNA for the CDR3 is TGTGCCAGCAGAATGGAGCCGGGGGGATCCTACGAGCAGTACTTC. This chain uses TRBV2 with TRBJ2-7, with 7 bases identical to TRBD2. V shed 6 bases and J 1 base; nucleotides not matched to a gene: 9. There are 15 residues in the CDR3. Per germline, CDR1 SNHLY and CDR2 FYNNEI.

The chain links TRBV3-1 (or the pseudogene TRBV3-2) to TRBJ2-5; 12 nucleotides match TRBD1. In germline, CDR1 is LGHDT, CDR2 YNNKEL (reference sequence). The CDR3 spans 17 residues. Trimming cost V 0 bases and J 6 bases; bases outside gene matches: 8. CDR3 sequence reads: CASSQDLGTGGGKTQYF. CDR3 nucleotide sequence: TGTGCCAGCAGCCAAGATCTCGGGACAGGGGGCGGGAAGACCCAGTACTTC.

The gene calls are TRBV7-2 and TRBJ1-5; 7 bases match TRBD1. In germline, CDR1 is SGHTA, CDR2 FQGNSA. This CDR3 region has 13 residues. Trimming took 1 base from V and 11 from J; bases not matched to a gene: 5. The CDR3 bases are TGTGCCAGCAGCTTAGGGCGGGACAGAACCCAGCATTTT. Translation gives CASSLGRDRTQHF.

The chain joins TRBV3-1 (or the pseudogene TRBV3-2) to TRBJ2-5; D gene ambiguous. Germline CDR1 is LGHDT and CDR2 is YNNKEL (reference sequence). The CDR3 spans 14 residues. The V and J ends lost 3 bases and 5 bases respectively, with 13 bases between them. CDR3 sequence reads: CASSQFGGPETQYF. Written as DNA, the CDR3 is TGTGCCAGCAGCCAGTTCGGCGGCCCGGAGACCCAGTACTTC.

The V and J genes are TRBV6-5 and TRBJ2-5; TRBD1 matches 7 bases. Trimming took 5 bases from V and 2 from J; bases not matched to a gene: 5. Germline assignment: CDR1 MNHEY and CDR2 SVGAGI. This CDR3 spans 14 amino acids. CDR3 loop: CASSRRQGQETQYF. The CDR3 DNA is TGTGCCAGCAGTAGGCGACAGGGACAAGAGACCCAGTACTTC.

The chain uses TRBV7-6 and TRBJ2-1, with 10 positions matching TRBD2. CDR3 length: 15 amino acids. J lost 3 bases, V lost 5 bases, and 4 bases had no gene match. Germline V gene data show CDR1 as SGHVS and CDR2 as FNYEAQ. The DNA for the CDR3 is TGTGCCAGCAGCCGTGGACTAGCGGACTACAATGAGCAGTTCTTC. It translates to CASSRGLADYNEQFF.

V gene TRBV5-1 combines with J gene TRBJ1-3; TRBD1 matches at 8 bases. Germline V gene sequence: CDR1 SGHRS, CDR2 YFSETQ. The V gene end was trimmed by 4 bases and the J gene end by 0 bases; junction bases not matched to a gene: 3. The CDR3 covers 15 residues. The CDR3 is CASSPTGGSGNTIYF. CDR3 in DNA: TGCGCCAGCAGCCCCACAGGGGGCTCTGGAAACACCATATATTTT.

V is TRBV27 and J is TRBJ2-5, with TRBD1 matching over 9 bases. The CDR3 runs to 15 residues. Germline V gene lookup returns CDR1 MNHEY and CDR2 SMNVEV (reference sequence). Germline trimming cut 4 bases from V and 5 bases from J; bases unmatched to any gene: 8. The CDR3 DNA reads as TGTGCCAGCAGTTCCATGACAGGGGGTAGGGAGACCCAGTACTTC. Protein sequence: CASSSMTGGRETQYF.

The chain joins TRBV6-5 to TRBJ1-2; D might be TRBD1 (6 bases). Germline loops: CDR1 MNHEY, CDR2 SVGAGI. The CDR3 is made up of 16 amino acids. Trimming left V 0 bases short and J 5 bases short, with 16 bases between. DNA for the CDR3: TGTGCCAGCAGTTACTCGACTTTAAGCAGGGGATATGGCTACACCTTC. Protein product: CASSYSTLSRGYGYTF.